Listed below are T cell receptor beta chains from one sample, sequenced in a study of Siglec-9 on CD8 T cells in melanoma. Assay used: immunoSEQ multiplex PCR; TCRdb lists only in-frame clones, some missing. The sample holds 30,000 or so clones, 75% to 90% seen once. The sequenced sample was Siglec-9- CD8+ T cells sorted from blood. These receptors were collected from a human donor in good health. Each CDR3 is given with its conserved first and last residue. The order of the fields is V gene, J gene, CDR3 protein.

V gene: TRBV7-9
J gene: TRBJ1-2
CDR3 protein: CASSLPRPGFEGYTF

V gene: TRBV7-6
J gene: TRBJ1-2
CDR3 protein: CASSSPGQGARYGYTF

V gene: TRBV27
J gene: TRBJ2-3
CDR3 protein: CASSQRLAGVTDTQYF

V gene: TRBV10-2
J gene: TRBJ2-1
CDR3 protein: CASSGGTEQFF

V gene: TRBV7-9
J gene: TRBJ2-7
CDR3 protein: CASSSQGGPYEQYF

V gene: TRBV28
J gene: TRBJ1-5
CDR3 protein: CASSPVGSRYQPQHF

V gene: TRBV4-1
J gene: TRBJ1-5
CDR3 protein: CASSQDWGGNQPQHF

V gene: TRBV7-6
J gene: TRBJ1-1
CDR3 protein: CASSLNRDGNTEAFF

V gene: TRBV11-3
J gene: TRBJ2-3
CDR3 protein: CASSPSHTDTQYF

V gene: TRBV30
J gene: TRBJ2-3
CDR3 protein: CAWSVQRSDTQYF

V gene: TRBV2
J gene: TRBJ2-3
CDR3 protein: CASRSATGGLTDTQYF

V gene: TRBV25-1
J gene: TRBJ1-5
CDR3 protein: CASSDRVRDQPQHF

V gene: TRBV21-1
J gene: TRBJ2-5
CDR3 protein: CASQPKEIQETQYF

V gene: TRBV5-4
J gene: TRBJ2-7
CDR3 protein: CASSWPGGDYEQYF